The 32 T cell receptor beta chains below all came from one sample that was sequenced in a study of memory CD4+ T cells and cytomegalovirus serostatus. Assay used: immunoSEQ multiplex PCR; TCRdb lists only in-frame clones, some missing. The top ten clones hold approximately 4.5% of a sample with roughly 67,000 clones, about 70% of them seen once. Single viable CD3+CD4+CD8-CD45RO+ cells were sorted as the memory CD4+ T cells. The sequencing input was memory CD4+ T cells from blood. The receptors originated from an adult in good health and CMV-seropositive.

The DNA for the CDR3 is TGTGCCAGCAGTCAAACACAGGGGGCCTATGGCTACACCTTC. Translating it yields CASSQTQGAYGYTF. V gene TRBV28 combines with J gene TRBJ1-2; 9 bases agree with TRBD1. Losses at the gene ends were 5 bases for V and 4 bases for J; bases not matched to a gene: 5. CDR3 size: 14 residues. Germline V CDR1 and CDR2: MDHEN, SYDVKM.

The CDR3 loop is CASRSGTGSNQPQHF. In DNA, the CDR3 is TGCGCCAGCCGGTCCGGGACAGGGAGCAATCAGCCCCAGCATTTT. J is TRBJ1-5 and V is TRBV5-1; the match to TRBD1 covers 9 bases. From germline, CDR1 is SGHRS and CDR2 YFSETQ. The CDR3 spans 15 residues. V dropped 7 bases and J dropped 1; count of bases not matched to a gene: 6. The full variable domain, with the rest looked up from reference TRBV5-1 and TRBJ1-5, is KAGVTQTPRYLIKTRGQQVTLSCSPISGHRSVSWYQQTPGQGLQFLFEYFSETQRNKGNFPGRFSGRQFSNSRSEMNVSTLELGDSALYLCASRSGTGSNQPQHFGDGTRLSIL.

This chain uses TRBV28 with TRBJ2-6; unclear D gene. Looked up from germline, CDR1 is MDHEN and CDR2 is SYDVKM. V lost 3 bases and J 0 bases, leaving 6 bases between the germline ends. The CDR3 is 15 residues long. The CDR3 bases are TGTGCCAGCAGTTTTTACAGCTCTGGGGCCAACGTCCTGACTTTC. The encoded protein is CASSFYSSGANVLTF.

DNA of the CDR3: TGTGCCAGCAGCACCCGAGGGGGAGCTGGAAACACCATATATTTT. It translates to CASSTRGGAGNTIYF. The chain recombines TRBV5-6 with TRBJ1-3; TRBD1 is a possible D gene (6 bases). There are 15 residues in the CDR3. V shed 4 bases and J shed 2 bases, with 13 bases lying between them. From germline, CDR1 is SGHDT and CDR2 YYEEEE.

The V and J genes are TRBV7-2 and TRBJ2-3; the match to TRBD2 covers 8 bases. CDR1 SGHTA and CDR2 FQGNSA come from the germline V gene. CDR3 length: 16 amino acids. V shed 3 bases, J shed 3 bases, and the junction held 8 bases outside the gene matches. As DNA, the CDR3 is TGTGCCAGCAGCTTGAGCGGGAGTCAGGGAACAGATACGCAGTATTTT. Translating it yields CASSLSGSQGTDTQYF.

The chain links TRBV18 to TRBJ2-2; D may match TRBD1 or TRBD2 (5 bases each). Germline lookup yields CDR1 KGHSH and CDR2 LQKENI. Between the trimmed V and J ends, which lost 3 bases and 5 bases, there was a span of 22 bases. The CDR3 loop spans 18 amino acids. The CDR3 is CASSPYPPKGSKTGELFF. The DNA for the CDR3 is TGTGCCAGCTCACCCTACCCACCCAAGGGGAGTAAAACCGGGGAGCTGTTTTTT. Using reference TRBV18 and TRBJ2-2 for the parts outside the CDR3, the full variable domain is NAGVMQNPRHLVRRRGQEARLRCSPMKGHSHVYWYRQLPEEGLKFMVYLQKENIIDESGMPKERFSAEFPKEGPSILRIQQVVRGDSAAYFCASSPYPPKGSKTGELFFGEGSRLTVL.

The DNA of the CDR3 is TGTGCCAGCAGCTTAGGGTCCCCTAGCGCGACTAGCACAGATACGCAGTATTTT. This encodes CASSLGSPSATSTDTQYF. V gene TRBV11-1 combines with J gene TRBJ2-3, with D possibly being TRBD2 (6 bases). Trimming cost V 1 base and J 0 bases, with 17 bases left between them. Per the germline V gene, CDR1 is SGHAT and CDR2 is FQDESV (reference sequence). This CDR3 contains 18 residues.

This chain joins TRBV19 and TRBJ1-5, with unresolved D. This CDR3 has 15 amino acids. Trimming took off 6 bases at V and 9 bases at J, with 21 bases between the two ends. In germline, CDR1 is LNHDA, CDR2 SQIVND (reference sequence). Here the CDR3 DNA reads TGTGCCAGTAGCTCCCCGGGCGGGGTAAAATTGCCCCAGCATTTT. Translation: CASSSPGGVKLPQHF.

The CDR3 region has the DNA TGTGCCAGCAGCGACAGGGGGGGGAACACAGATACGCAGTATTTT. This codes for CASSDRGGNTDTQYF. The V call is TRBV27, the J call TRBJ2-3; 9 bases fit TRBD1. Germline loops: CDR1 MNHEY, CDR2 SMNVEV (reference sequence). Unmatched junction bases numbered 6, after V lost 6 bases and J lost 2 bases. The CDR3 loop spans 15 amino acids.

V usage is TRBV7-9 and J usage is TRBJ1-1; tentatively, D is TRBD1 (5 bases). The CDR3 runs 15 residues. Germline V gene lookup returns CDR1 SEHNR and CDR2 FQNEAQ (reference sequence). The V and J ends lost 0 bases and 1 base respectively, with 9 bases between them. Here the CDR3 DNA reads TGTGCCAGCAGCTTAGCGACGGGGCCGAACACTGAAGCTTTCTTT. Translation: CASSLATGPNTEAFF.

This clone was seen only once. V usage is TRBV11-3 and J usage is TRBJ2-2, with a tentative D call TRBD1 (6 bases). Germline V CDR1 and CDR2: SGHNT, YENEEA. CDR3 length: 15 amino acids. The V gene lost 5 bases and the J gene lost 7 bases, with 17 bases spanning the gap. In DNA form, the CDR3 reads TGTGCCAGCAGCAACACAGGGTTAAGTGGCGGGGAGCTGTTTTTT. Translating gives CASSNTGLSGGELFF. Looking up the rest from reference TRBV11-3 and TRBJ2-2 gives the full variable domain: EAGVVQSPRYKIIEKKQPVAFWCNPISGHNTLYWYLQNLGQGPELLIRYENEEAVDDSQLPKDRFSAERLKGVDSTLKIQPAELGDSAVYLCASSNTGLSGGELFFGEGSRLTVL.

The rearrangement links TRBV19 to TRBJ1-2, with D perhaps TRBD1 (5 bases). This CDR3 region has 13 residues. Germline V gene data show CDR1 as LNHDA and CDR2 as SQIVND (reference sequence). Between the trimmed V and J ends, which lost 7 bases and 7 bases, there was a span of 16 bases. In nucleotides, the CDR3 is TGTGCCAGTATGGCCAGGGACGTTTCTGGCTACACCTTC. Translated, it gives CASMARDVSGYTF.

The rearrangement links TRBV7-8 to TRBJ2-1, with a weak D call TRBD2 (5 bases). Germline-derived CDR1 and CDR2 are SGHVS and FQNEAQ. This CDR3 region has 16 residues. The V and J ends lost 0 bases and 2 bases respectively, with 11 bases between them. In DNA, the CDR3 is TGTGCCAGCAGCTTAGCGAATTGGAGGACCTACAATGAGCAGTTCTTC. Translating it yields CASSLANWRTYNEQFF.

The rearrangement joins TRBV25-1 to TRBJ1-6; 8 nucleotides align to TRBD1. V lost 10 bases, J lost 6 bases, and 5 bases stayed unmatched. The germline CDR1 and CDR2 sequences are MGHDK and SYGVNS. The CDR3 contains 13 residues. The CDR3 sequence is CANLTGANSPLHF. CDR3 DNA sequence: TGTGCCAATTTGACAGGGGCTAATTCACCCCTCCACTTT.

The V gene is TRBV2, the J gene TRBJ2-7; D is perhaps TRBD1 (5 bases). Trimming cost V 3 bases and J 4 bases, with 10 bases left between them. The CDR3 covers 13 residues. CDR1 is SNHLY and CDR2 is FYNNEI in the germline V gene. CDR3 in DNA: TGTGCCAGCAGTGATCAGGGTTGGTACGAGCAGTACTTC. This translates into CASSDQGWYEQYF. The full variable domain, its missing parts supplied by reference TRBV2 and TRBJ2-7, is EPEVTQTPSHQVTQMGQEVILRCVPISNHLYFYWYRQILGQKVEFLVSFYNNEISEKSEIFDDQFSVERPDGSNFTLKIRSTKLEDSAMYFCASSDQGWYEQYFGPGTRLTVT.

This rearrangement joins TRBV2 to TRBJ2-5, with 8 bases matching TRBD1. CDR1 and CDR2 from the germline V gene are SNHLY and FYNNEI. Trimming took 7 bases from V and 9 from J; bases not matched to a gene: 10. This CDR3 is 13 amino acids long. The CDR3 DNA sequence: TGTGCCAGCATGAGGGACAGGCTGGAGGCCCAGTACTTC. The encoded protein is CASMRDRLEAQYF.

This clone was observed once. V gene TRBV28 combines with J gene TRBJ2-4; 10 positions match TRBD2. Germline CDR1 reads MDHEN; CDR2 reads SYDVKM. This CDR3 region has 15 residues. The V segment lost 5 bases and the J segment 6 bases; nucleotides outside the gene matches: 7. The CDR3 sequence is CASSPWSGGANIQYF. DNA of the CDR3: TGTGCCAGCAGTCCCTGGAGCGGGGGGGCAAACATTCAGTACTTC.

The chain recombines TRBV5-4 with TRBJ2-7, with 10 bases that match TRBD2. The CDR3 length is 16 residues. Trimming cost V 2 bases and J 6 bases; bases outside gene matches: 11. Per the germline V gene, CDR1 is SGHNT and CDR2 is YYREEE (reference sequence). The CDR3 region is CASSFRTSGVFSEQYF. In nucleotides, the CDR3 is TGTGCCAGCAGCTTTAGAACTAGCGGGGTTTTTAGCGAGCAGTACTTC.

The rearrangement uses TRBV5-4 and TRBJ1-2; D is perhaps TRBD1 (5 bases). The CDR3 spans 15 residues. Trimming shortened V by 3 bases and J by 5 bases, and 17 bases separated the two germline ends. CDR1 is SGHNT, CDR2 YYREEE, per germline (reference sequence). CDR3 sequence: CASSSETVTVYGYTF. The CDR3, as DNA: TGTGCCAGCAGCTCCGAGACAGTAACGGTTTATGGCTACACCTTC.

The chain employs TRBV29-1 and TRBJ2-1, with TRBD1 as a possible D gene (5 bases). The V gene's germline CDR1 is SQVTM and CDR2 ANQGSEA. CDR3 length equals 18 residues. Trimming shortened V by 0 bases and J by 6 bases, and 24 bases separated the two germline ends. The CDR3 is CSVEDSTPWSQGGNEQFF. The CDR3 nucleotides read TGCAGCGTTGAAGATTCAACCCCTTGGTCGCAGGGTGGCAATGAGCAGTTCTTC.

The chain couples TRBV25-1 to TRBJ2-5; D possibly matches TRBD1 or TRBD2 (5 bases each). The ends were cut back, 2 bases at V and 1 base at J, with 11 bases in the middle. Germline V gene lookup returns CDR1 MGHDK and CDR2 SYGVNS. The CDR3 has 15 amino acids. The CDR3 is CASSETGTIQETQYF. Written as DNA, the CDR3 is TGTGCCAGCAGTGAAACCGGGACCATCCAAGAGACCCAGTACTTC.

The CDR3 loop reads CASSFPTGNSPLHF. CDR3 nucleotide sequence: TGTGCCAGCAGCTTCCCGACAGGCAATTCACCCCTCCACTTT. The rearrangement links TRBV5-6 to TRBJ1-6, with D maybe TRBD1 (6 bases). The CDR3 loop spans 14 amino acids. Germline V gives CDR1 SGHDT, CDR2 YYEEEE. With 2 bases removed from V and 7 bases from J, the gap between germline ends came to 10 bases. Using reference TRBV5-6 and TRBJ1-6 for the parts outside the CDR3, the full variable domain is DAGVTQSPTHLIKTRGQQVTLRCSPKSGHDTVSWYQQALGQGPQFIFQYYEEEERQRGNFPDRFSGHQFPNYSSELNVNALLLGDSALYLCASSFPTGNSPLHFGNGTRLTVT.

CDR3 sequence: CARGRDEQYF. The CDR3 DNA sequence: TGTGCCAGGGGAAGAGACGAGCAGTACTTC. This sequence joins TRBV27 and TRBJ2-7; D gene unclear. The V gene's germline CDR1 is MNHEY and CDR2 SMNVEV (reference sequence). The ends were cut back, 9 bases at V and 5 bases at J, with 8 bases in the middle. The CDR3 covers 10 residues.

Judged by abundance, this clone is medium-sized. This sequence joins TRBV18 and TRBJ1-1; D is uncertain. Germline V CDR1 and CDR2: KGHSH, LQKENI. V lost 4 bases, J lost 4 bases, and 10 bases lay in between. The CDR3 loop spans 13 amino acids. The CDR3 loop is CASSLREGTEAFF. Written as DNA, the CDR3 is TGTGCCAGCTCACTTCGGGAGGGCACTGAAGCTTTCTTT.

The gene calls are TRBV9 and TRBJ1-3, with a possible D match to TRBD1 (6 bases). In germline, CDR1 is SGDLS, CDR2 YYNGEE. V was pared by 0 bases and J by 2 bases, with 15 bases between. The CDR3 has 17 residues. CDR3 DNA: TGTGCCAGCAGCGTAGAGGGTGTGGGGGCTACTGGAAACACCATATATTTT. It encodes CASSVEGVGATGNTIYF. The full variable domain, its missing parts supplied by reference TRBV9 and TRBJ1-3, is DSGVTQTPKHLITATGQRVTLRCSPRSGDLSVYWYQQSLDQGLQFLIQYYNGEERAKGNILERFSAQQFPDLHSELNLSSLELGDSALYFCASSVEGVGATGNTIYFGEGSWLTVV.

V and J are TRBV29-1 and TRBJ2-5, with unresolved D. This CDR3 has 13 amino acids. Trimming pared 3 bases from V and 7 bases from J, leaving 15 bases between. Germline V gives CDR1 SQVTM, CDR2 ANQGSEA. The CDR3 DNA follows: TGCAGCGTTGAGGTATCCCTGGACGTGACCCAGTACTTC. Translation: CSVEVSLDVTQYF.

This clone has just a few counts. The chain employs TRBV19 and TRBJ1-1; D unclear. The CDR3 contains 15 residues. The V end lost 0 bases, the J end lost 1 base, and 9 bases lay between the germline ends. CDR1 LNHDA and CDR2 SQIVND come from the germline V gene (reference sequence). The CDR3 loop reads CASSIDAVGNTEAFF. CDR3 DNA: TGTGCCAGTAGTATAGACGCCGTCGGGAACACTGAAGCTTTCTTT.

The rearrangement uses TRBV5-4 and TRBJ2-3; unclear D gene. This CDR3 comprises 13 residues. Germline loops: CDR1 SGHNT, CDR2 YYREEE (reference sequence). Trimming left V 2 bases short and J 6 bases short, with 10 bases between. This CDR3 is CASSFEIPDTQYF. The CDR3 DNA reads TGTGCCAGCAGCTTCGAGATTCCCGATACGCAGTATTTT.

The CDR3 DNA sequence: TGTGCCAGCAGCATACCGAACAACGAGCAGTACTTC. It codes for CASSIPNNEQYF. The rearrangement joins TRBV28 to TRBJ2-7; D remains ambiguous. Germline-derived CDR1 and CDR2 are MDHEN and SYDVKM. This CDR3 spans 12 amino acids. Trimming stripped 6 bases from V and 5 bases from J, with 11 bases between.

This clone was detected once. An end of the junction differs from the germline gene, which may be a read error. CDR3 residues: CASSLGTGKTQYF. CDR3 DNA sequence: TGTGCTAGCAGCTTAGGGACAGGGAAGACCCAGTACTTC. The V gene is TRBV7-7, the J gene TRBJ2-5, with 9 positions matching TRBD1. CDR1 is SSHAT, CDR2 FNYEAQ, per germline (reference sequence). The CDR3 totals 13 residues. Using reference TRBV7-7 and TRBJ2-5 for the parts outside the CDR3, the full variable domain is GAGVSQSPRYKVTKRGQDVTLRCDPISSHATLYWYQQALGQGPEFLTYFNYEAQPDKSGLPSDRFSAERPEGSISTLTIQRTEQRDSAMYRCASSLGTGKTQYFGPGTRLLVL.

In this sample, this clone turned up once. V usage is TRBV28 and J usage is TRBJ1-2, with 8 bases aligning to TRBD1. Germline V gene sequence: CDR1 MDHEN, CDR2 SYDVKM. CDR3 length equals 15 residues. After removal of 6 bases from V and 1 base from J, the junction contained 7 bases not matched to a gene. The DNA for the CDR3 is TGTGCCAGCAGGGTACAGGGGGTTCGTAACTATGGCTACACCTTC. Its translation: CASRVQGVRNYGYTF.

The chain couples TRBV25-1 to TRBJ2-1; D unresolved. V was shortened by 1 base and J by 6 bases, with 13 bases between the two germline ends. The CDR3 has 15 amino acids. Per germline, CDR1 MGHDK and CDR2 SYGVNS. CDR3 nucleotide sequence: TGTGCCAGCAGTGAATCCCACCTTTGGGGCAATGAGCAGTTCTTC. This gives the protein CASSESHLWGNEQFF. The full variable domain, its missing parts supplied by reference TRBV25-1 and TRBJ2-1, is EADIYQTPRYLVIGTGKKITLECSQTMGHDKMYWYQQDPGMELHLIHYSYGVNSTEKGDLSSESTVSRIRTEHFPLTLESARPSHTSQYLCASSESHLWGNEQFFGPGTRLTVL.